This TCR beta chain originates from a study of blood T cell repertoires in COVID-19. The CDR3 is 14 amino acids. CDR1 is SGHNT and CDR2 is YENEEA in the germline V gene. The germline V and J ends were trimmed by 0 bases and 8 bases, with 10 bases remaining between them. TCRdb's copy holds only in-frame clones and misses some; the assay was immunoSEQ multiplex PCR. The data show about 180,000 clones, approximately 85% seen once. Sequenced material: PBMCs or T cells enriched from blood (not recorded which). The source of this sequence is a woman aged 30 to 39 who had recovered from COVID-19. V is TRBV11-3 and J is TRBJ2-2; D ambiguous. The CDR3 here is CASSLDLFQGELFF. The DNA of the CDR3 is TGTGCCAGCAGCTTAGATTTGTTTCAGGGGGAGCTGTTTTTT.